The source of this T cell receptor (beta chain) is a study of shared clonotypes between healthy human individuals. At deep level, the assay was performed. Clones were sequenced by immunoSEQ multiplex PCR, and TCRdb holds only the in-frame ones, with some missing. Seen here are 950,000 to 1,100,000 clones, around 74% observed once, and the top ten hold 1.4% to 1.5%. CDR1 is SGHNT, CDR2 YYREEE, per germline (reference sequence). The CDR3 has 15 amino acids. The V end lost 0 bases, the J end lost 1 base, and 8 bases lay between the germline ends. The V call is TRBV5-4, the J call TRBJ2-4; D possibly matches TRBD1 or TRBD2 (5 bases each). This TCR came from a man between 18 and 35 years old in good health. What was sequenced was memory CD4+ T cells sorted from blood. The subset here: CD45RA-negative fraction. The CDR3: CASSLGGTAKNIQYF. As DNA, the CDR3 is TGTGCCAGCAGCTTGGGGGGGACGGCCAAAAACATTCAGTACTTC.